The T cell receptor (beta chain) described here comes from a study of CD8+CD57+ T cells in acquired aplastic anemia. Across the whole study: Sorting CD4+ and CD8+ cells gave DNA averaging 3.2 ug. Sequencing produced an average of around 11 million reads per healthy donor for CD4+ cells.

The template for TCR beta VDJ and CDR3 sequence profiling was genomic DNA. MiXCR was run by TCRdb on the reads, yielding one entry per CDR3 protein. The top ten hold 0.9% to 1.2% of the sample, which has about 160,000 distinct CDR3 sequences, approximately 40% seen once. The germline V and J ends were trimmed by 5 bases and 0 bases, with 17 bases remaining between them. The V gene's germline CDR1 is MNHNS and CDR2 SASEGT. The CDR3 has 18 amino acids. Sequenced: sorted CD4+, CD8+, or CD8+CD57+ T cells (not recorded which) from PBMCs. The chain carries TRBV6-1 and TRBJ1-6; D is perhaps TRBD1 (5 bases). This TCR was sampled from a human donor in good health. CDR3 amino acids: CASSITWDLSSYNSPLHF. DNA of the CDR3: TGTGCCAGCAGTATTACTTGGGACCTGAGCTCCTATAATTCACCCCTCCACTTT.